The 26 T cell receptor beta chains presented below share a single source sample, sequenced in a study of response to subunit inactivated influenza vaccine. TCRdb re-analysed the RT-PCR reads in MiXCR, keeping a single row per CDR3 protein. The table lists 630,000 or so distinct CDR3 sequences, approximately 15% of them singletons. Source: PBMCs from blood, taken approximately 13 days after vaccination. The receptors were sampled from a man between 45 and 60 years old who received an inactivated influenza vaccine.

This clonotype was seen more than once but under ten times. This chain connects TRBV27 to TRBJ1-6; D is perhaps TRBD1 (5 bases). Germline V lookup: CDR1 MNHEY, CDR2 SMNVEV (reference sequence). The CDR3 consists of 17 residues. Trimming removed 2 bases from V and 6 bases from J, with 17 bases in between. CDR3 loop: CASSLPPGGAFNSPLHF. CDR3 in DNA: TGTGCCAGCAGTTTACCACCGGGGGGTGCCTTTAATTCACCCCTCCACTTT.

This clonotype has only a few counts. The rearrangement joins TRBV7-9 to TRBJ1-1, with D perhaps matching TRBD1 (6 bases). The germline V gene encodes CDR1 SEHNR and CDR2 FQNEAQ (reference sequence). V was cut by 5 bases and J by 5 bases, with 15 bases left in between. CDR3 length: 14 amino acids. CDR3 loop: CASSVRGGATEAFF. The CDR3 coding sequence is TGTGCCAGCAGCGTCCGCGGGGGCGCTACTGAAGCTTTCTTT.

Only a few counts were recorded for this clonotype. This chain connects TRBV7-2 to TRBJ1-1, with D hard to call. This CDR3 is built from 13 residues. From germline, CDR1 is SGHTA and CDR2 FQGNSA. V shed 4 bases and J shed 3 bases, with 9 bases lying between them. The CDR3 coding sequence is TGTGCCAGCAGCTCCGGGCCAGACACTGAAGCTTTCTTT. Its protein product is CASSSGPDTEAFF.

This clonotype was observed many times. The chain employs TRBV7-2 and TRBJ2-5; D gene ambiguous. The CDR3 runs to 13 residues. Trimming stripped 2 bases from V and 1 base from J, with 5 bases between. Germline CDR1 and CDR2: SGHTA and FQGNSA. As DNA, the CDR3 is TGTGCCAGCAGCTTACCCTCCCAAGAGACCCAGTACTTC. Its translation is CASSLPSQETQYF.

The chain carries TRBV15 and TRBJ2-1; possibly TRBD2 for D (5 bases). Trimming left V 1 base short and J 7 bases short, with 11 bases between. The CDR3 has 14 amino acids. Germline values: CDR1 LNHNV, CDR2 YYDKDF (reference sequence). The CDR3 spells CATSRGLRGNEQFF. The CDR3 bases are TGTGCCACCAGCAGAGGTCTCCGAGGGAATGAGCAGTTCTTC.

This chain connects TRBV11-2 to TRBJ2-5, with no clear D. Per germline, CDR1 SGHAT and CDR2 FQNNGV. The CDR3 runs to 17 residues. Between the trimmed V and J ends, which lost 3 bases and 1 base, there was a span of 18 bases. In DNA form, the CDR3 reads TGTGCCAGCAGCTTGTACTATGGCAGGACCCCCCAAGAGACCCAGTACTTC. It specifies CASSLYYGRTPQETQYF.

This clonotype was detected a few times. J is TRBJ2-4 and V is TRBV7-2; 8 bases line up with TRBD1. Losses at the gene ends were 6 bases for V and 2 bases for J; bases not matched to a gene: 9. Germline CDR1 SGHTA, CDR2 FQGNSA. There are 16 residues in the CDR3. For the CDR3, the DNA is TGTGCCAGCAGTCTACCAGGGGGCGCGACCAAAAACATTCAGTACTTC. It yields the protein CASSLPGGATKNIQYF.

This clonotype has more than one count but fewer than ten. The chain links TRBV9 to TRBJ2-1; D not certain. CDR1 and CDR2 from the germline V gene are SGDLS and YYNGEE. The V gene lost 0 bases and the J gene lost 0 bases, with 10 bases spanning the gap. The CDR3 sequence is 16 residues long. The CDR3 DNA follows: TGTGCCAGCAGCGTAGCTCCGGATAGCTCCTACAATGAGCAGTTCTTC. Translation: CASSVAPDSSYNEQFF.

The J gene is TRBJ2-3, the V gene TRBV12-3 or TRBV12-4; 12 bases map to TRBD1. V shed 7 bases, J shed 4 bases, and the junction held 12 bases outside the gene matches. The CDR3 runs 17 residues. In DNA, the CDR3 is TGTGCCAGCACCGATATAACCGGGACAGGGGGCCCAGATACGCAGTATTTT. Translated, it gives CASTDITGTGGPDTQYF.

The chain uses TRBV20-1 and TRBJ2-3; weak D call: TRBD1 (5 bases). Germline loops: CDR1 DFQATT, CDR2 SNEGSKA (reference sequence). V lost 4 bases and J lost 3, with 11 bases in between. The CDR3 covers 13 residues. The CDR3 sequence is CSATRVGTDTQYF. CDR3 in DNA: TGCAGTGCTACCAGGGTTGGGACAGATACGCAGTATTTT.

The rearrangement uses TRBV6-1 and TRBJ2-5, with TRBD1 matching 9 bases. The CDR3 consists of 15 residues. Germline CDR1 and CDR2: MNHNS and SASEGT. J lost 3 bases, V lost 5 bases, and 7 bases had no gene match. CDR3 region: CASSRTGGVKETQYF. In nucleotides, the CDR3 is TGTGCCAGCAGTCGCACAGGGGGCGTGAAAGAGACCCAGTACTTC.

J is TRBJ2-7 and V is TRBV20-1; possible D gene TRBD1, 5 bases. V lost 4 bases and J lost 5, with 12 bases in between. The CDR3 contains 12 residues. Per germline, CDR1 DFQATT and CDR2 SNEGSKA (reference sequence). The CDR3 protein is CSAIQGWDEQYF. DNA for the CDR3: TGCAGTGCTATTCAGGGTTGGGACGAGCAGTACTTC.

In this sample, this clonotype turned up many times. Here the CDR3 DNA reads TGTGCCAGCAGTGGTTACACCGGGGAGCTGTTTTTT. Amino acid sequence: CASSGYTGELFF. The V and J genes are TRBV6-2 or TRBV6-3 and TRBJ2-2; D is ambiguous. Deletions cut 5 bases from V and 3 bases from J, with 4 bases between. This CDR3 is 12 amino acids long. Germline CDR1 MNHEY, CDR2 SVGEGT.

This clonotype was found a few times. CDR3 residues: CASGIRGPNQPQHF. DNA of the CDR3: TGTGCCAGCGGAATCAGGGGGCCCAATCAGCCCCAGCATTTT. The chain carries TRBV13 and TRBJ1-5; TRBD1 matches at 8 bases. This CDR3 spans 14 amino acids. Germline CDR1 and CDR2: PRHDT and FYEKMQ (reference sequence). J lost 3 bases, V lost 8 bases, and 6 bases had no gene match.

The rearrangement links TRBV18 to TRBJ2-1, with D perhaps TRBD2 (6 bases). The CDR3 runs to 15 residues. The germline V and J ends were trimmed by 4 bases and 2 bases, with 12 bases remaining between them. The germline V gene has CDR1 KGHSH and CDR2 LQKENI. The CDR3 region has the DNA TGTGCCAGCTCACGGGCGGGACTCGCCTACAATGAGCAGTTCTTC. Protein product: CASSRAGLAYNEQFF.

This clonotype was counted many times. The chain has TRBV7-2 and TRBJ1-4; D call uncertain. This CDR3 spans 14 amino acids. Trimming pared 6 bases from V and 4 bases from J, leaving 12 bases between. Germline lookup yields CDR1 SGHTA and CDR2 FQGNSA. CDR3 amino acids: CASSGGQFNEKLFF. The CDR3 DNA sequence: TGTGCCAGCAGTGGTGGGCAGTTTAATGAAAAACTGTTTTTT.

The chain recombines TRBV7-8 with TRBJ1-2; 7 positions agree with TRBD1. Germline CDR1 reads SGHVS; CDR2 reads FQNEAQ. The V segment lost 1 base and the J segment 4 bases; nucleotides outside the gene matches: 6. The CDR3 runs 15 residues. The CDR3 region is CASSLGATGSYGYTF. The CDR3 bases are TGTGCCAGCAGCTTAGGGGCGACAGGGTCCTATGGCTACACCTTC.

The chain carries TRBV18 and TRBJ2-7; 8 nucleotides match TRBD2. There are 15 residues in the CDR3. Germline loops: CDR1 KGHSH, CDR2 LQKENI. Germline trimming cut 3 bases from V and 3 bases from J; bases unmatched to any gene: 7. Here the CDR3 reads CASSPTSEYYYEQYF. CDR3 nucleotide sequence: TGTGCCAGCTCACCGACTAGCGAGTACTACTACGAGCAGTACTTC.

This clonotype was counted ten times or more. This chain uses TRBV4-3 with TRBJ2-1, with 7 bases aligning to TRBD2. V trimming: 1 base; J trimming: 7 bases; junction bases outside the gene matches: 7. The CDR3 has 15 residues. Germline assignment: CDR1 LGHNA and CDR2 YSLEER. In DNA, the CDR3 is TGCGCCAGCAGCCAAGCGGGGGGACCTTTGAATGAGCAGTTCTTC. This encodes CASSQAGGPLNEQFF.

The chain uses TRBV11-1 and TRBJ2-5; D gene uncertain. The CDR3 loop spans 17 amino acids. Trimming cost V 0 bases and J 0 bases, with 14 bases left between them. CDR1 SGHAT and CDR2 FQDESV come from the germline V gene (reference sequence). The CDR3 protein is CASSLARSRLNQETQYF. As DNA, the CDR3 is TGTGCCAGCAGCTTAGCGCGTAGCAGGCTCAACCAAGAGACCCAGTACTTC.

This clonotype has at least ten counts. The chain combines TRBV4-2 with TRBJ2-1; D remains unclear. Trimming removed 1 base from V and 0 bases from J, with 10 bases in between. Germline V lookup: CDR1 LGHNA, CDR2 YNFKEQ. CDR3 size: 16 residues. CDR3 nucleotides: TGTGCCAGCAGCCAAGGACTTGCGAGCTCCTACAATGAGCAGTTCTTC. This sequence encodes CASSQGLASSYNEQFF.

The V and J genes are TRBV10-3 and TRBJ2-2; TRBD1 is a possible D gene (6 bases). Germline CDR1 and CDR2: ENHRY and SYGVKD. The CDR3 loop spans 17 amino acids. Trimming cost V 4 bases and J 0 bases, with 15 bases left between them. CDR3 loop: CAISANTGHPNTGELFF. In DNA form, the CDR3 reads TGTGCCATCAGTGCCAATACGGGACACCCGAACACCGGGGAGCTGTTTTTT.

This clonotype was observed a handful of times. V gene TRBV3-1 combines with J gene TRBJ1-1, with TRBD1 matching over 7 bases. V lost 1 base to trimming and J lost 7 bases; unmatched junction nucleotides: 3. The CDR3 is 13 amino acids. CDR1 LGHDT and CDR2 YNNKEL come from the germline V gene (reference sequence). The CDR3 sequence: CASSQATGNEAFF. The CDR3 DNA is TGTGCCAGCAGCCAAGCGACAGGGAATGAAGCTTTCTTT. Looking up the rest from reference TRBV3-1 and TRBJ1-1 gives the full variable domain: DTAVSQTPKYLVTQMGNDKSIKCEQNLGHDTMYWYKQDSKKFLKIMFSYNNKELIINETVPNRFSPKSPDKAHLNLHINSLELGDSAVYFCASSQATGNEAFFGQGTRLTVV.

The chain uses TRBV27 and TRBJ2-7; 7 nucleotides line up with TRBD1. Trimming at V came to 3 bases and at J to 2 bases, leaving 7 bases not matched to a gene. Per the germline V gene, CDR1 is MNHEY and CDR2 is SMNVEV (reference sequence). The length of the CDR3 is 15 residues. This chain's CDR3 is CASSLQGQYPYEQYF. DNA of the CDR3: TGTGCCAGCAGTTTGCAGGGACAGTACCCCTACGAGCAGTACTTC.

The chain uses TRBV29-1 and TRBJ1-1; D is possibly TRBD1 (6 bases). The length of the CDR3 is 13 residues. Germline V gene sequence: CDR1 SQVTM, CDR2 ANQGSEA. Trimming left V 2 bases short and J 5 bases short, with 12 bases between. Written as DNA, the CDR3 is TGCAGCGTTGAACGGGGGCGCGGAACTGAAGCTTTCTTT. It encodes CSVERGRGTEAFF.

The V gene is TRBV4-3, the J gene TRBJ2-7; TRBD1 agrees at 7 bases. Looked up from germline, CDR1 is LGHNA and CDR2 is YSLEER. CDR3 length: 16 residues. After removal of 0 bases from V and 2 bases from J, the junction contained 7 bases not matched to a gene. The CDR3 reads CASSQDFATGTYEQYF. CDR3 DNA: TGCGCCAGCAGCCAAGATTTCGCGACAGGGACCTACGAGCAGTACTTC.